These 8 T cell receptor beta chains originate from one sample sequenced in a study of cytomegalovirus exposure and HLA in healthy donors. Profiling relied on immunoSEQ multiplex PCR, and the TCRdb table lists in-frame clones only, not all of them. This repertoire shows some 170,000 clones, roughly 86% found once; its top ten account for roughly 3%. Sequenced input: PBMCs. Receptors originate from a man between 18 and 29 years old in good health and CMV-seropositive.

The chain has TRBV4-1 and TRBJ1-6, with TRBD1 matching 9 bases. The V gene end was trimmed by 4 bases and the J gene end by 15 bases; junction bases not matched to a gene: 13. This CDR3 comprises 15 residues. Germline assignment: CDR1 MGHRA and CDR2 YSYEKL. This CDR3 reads CASSPPTGGFSRLHF. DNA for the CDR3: TGCGCCAGCAGCCCCCCAACAGGGGGCTTTTCTCGCCTCCACTTT.

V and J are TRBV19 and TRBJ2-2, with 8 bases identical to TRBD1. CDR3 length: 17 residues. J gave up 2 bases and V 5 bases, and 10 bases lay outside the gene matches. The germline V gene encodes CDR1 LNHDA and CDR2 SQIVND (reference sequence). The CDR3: CASSRPRDRPNTGELFF. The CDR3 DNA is TGTGCCAGTAGTCGCCCCCGGGACAGGCCAAACACCGGGGAGCTGTTTTTT.

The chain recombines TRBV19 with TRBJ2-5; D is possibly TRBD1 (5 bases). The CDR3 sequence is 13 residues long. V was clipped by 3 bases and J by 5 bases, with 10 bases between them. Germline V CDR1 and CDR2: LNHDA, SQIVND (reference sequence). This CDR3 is CASSISGAETQYF. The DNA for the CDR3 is TGTGCCAGTAGTATTAGTGGGGCCGAGACCCAGTACTTC.

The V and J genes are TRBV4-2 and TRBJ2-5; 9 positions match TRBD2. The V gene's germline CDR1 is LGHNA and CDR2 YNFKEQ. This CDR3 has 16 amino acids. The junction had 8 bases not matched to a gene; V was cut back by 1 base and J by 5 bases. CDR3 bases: TGTGCCAGCAGCCAAGGACGAGCGGGAGGTGGGGAGACCCAGTACTTC. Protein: CASSQGRAGGGETQYF.

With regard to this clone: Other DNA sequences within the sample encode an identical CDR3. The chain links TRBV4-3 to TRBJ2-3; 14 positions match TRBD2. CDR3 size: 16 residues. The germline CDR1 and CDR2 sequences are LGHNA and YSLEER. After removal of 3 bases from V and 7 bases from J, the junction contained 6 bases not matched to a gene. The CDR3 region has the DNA TGCGCCAGCAGCCAGGCCGGGACTAGCGGGAGAAATACGCAGTATTTT. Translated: CASSQAGTSGRNTQYF.

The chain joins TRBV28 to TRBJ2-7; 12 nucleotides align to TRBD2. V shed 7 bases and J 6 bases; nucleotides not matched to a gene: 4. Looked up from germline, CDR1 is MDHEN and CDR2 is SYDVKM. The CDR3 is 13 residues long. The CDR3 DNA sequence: TGTGCCAGCAACCTAGCGGGGGGGCGCGAGCAGTACTTC. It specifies CASNLAGGREQYF. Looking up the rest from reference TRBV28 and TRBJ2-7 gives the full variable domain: DVKVTQSSRYLVKRTGEKVFLECVQDMDHENMFWYRQDPGLGLRLIYFSYDVKMKEKGDIPEGYSVSREKKERFSLILESASTNQTSMYLCASNLAGGREQYFGPGTRLTVT.

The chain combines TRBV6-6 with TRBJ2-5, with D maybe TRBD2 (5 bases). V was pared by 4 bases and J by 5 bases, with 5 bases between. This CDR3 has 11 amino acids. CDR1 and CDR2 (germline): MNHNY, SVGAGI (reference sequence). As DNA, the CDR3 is TGTGCCAGCAGTTCGGGGGAGACCCAGTACTTC. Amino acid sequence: CASSSGETQYF.

CDR3 amino acids: CASSVGGQTTYGYTF. The CDR3 DNA sequence: TGTGCCAGCAGCGTAGGGGGACAGACCACCTATGGCTACACCTTC. This chain connects TRBV9 to TRBJ1-2, with 7 bases fitting TRBD1. Trimming cost V 0 bases and J 4 bases; bases outside gene matches: 6. Germline CDR1 reads SGDLS; CDR2 reads YYNGEE. The CDR3 totals 15 residues.